Listed below are T cell receptor beta chains from one sample, sequenced in a study of blood T cell repertoires in COVID-19. The repertoire was sequenced with immunoSEQ multiplex PCR; TCRdb's copy has only in-frame clones and lacks some. This sample has approximately 100,000 clones, with 75% to 90% found just once. The sequencing sample was made of peripheral blood. The origin of the receptors is a woman aged 55-70 years with acute or convalescent COVID-19. Both conserved end residues are trimmed from each CDR3. Each record gives: V gene, clone size, J gene, CDR3 protein. Not every row has a clone size; where given, it reads once, few, many or a size class.

>TRBV5-6|-|TRBJ1-2
ASSFPAAGAMSYT
>TRBV12-3/TRBV12-4|-|TRBJ2-7
ASSHLPGQER
>TRBV18|-|TRBJ2-7
ASSPGTGDEQY
>TRBV5-4|-|TRBJ1-2
ASSSYGQDFYGYT
>TRBV4-3|-|TRBJ2-1
ASSQVAGGLYNEQF
>TRBV7-3|-|TRBJ2-3
ASSPTSGLSNPTQY
>TRBV5-1|-|TRBJ1-1
ASGGGTGTEAF
>TRBV7-9|few|TRBJ2-7
ASSLPPYEQY
>TRBV10-3|-|TRBJ2-5
AISEGGGSHQETQY
>TRBV28|-|TRBJ1-5
ASTDGGNQPQH
>TRBV2|-|TRBJ2-7
ASSSGLAGGEQY
>TRBV11-3|-|TRBJ2-7
ASSRTGTGNEQY
>TRBV6-5|-|TRBJ1-5
ASSRGQGSNQPQH
>TRBV14|-|TRBJ2-1
ASSRGGQGPYNEQF